This T cell receptor beta chain comes out of a study of identical twins. TCRdb reprocessed the 5' RACE reads with MiXCR, giving one entry per CDR3 protein. The data show hundreds of thousands of distinct CDR3 sequences, less than 7% seen once. Per germline, CDR1 DFQATT and CDR2 SNEGSKA (reference sequence). Trimming at V came to 5 bases and at J to 3 bases, leaving 6 bases not matched to a gene. The CDR3 is 14 amino acids. General observations from the study: Reduced insertions were recorded for abundant cord blood beta clonotypes, with no such pattern in memory repertoires. Invariant populations such as MAIT and iNKT cells could partly muddle zero-insertion analyses. In beta out-of-frame sequences, the excess sharing between twins was weaker.

Only healthy Caucasians were included as donors. For this clonotype: The antigen is undetermined.

This sequence was found in a man between 18 and 29 years old in good health. Source material: naive T cells sorted from blood. This chain joins TRBV20-1 and TRBJ2-3, with 9 bases lining up with TRBD2. CDR3 loop: CSALSSGITDTQYF. DNA of the CDR3: TGCAGTGCTCTCTCTAGCGGGATAACAGATACGCAGTATTTT.